These 7 T cell receptor beta chains were sequenced from one sample in a study of cytomegalovirus exposure and HLA in healthy donors. Libraries were prepared by immunoSEQ multiplex PCR; TCRdb keeps only in-frame clonotypes and omits some of them. Among 76,000 or so clones listed, approximately 93% were seen once. Sequencing was done on a sample of PBMCs. The receptors here all came from a woman younger than 35 in good health and CMV-seropositive.

The chain links TRBV2 to TRBJ1-5; 9 bases are a match to TRBD1. The CDR3 length is 15 residues. V trimming: 7 bases; J trimming: 8 bases; junction bases outside the gene matches: 12. Germline V CDR1 and CDR2: SNHLY, FYNNEI. The CDR3 spells CASTRTRQGGEPQHF. The CDR3 bases are TGTGCCAGCACCCGAACACGACAGGGGGGAGAGCCCCAGCATTTT.

V usage is TRBV14 and J usage is TRBJ2-7; 7 positions match TRBD1. Germline values: CDR1 SGHDN, CDR2 FVKESK. This CDR3 comprises 15 residues. The ends lost 4 bases at V and 2 bases at J; junction bases unmatched: 8. CDR3 sequence (DNA): TGTGCCAGCAGCCGTCCCGGGACAGTCGCCTACGAGCAGTACTTC. Its translation: CASSRPGTVAYEQYF.

This chain joins TRBV4-3 and TRBJ2-1; possibly TRBD2 for D (6 bases). V gave up 5 bases and J gave up 7 bases, with 15 bases separating them. Germline V gene data show CDR1 as LGHNA and CDR2 as YSLEER. The CDR3 spans 14 residues. DNA for the CDR3: TGCGCCAGCAGCGAGTCGGGAGTATGGAATGAGCAGTTCTTC. Translation: CASSESGVWNEQFF.

V and J are TRBV9 and TRBJ2-5; D is undetermined. Between the trimmed V and J ends, which lost 0 bases and 1 base, there was a span of 7 bases. Germline assignment: CDR1 SGDLS and CDR2 YYNGEE. The length of the CDR3 is 14 residues. The CDR3 DNA follows: TGTGCCAGCAGCGTAGGACTCCCCCAAGAGACCCAGTACTTC. Its translation is CASSVGLPQETQYF.

Only a few counts were recorded for this clone. The genes are TRBV7-9 and TRBJ2-1; 8 bases align to TRBD1. CDR1 is SEHNR, CDR2 FQNEAQ, per germline (reference sequence). The trim removed 7 bases at V and 9 bases at J, leaving 11 bases unmatched. CDR3 length equals 14 residues. The CDR3 bases are TGTGCCAGCACCAGGGGGCTAGACTATAGTGAGCAGTTCTTC. Its protein is CASTRGLDYSEQFF.

The chain uses TRBV5-8 and TRBJ1-2; TRBD1 aligns across 7 bases. The CDR3 extends over 18 amino acids. Losses at the gene ends were 4 bases for V and 1 base for J; bases not matched to a gene: 16. Per the germline V gene, CDR1 is SGHTS and CDR2 is YDEGEE. CDR3: CASSAQRSGTVLNYGYTF. CDR3 nucleotide sequence: TGTGCCAGCAGCGCTCAGCGTTCCGGGACAGTCCTTAACTATGGCTACACCTTC.

The V gene is TRBV5-6, the J gene TRBJ2-2; no firm D call. The germline V gene has CDR1 SGHDT and CDR2 YYEEEE. The CDR3 extends over 17 amino acids. Trimming removed 0 bases at V and 2 bases at J, with 14 bases between. CDR3 nucleotide sequence: TGTGCCAGCAGCTTGGGTCTGGCGAGGATTAACACCGGGGAGCTGTTTTTT. Protein sequence: CASSLGLARINTGELFF. Full variable domain (outside the CDR3, taken from reference TRBV5-6 and TRBJ2-2): DAGVTQSPTHLIKTRGQQVTLRCSPKSGHDTVSWYQQALGQGPQFIFQYYEEEERQRGNFPDRFSGHQFPNYSSELNVNALLLGDSALYLCASSLGLARINTGELFFGEGSRLTVL.